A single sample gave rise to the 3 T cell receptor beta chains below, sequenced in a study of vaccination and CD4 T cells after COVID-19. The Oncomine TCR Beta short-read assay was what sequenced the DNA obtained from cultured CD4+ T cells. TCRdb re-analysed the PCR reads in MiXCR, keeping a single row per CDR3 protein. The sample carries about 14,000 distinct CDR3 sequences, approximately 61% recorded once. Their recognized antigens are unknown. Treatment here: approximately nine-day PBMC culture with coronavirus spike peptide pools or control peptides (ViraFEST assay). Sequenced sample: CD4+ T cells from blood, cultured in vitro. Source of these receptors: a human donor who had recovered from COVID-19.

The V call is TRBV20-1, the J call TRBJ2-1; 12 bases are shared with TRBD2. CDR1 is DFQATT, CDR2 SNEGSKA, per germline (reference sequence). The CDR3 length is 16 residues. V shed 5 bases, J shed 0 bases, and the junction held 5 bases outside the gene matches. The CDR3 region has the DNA TGCAGTGCTCGAAGACTAGCGGGAGTCTCCTACAATGAGCAGTTCTTC. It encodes CSARRLAGVSYNEQFF.

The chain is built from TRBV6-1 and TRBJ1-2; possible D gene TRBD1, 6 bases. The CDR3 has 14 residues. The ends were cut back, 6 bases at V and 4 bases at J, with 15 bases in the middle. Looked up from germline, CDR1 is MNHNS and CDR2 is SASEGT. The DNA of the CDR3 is TGTGCCAGCAGATCTGGACAGTTATCCTATGGCTACACCTTC. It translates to CASRSGQLSYGYTF.

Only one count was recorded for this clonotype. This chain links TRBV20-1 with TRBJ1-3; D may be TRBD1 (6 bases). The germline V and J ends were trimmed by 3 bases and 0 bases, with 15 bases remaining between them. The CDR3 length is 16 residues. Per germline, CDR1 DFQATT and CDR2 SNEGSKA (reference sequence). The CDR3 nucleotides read TGCAGTGCTAGGGCCCTGGGGGCTAGCTCTGGAAACACCATATATTTT. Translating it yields CSARALGASSGNTIYF.